A single sample is the source of the 21 T cell receptor beta chains below, sequenced in a study of shared T cell receptors in the human thymus. Data came from immunoSEQ multiplex PCR; TCRdb stores just in-frame clones and leaves some out. The sample contains under 850,000 clones, 88% of which appear only once. Separately, the same data were catalogued under a study of human thymus T cells.

Sample: thymocytes. Every receptor here comes from a boy in the first two years of life with a congenital heart defect.

This chain joins TRBV27 and TRBJ1-1; 7 bases are shared with TRBD1. Germline assignment: CDR1 MNHEY and CDR2 SMNVEV (reference sequence). Trimming cost V 6 bases and J 1 base; bases outside gene matches: 17. CDR3 size: 18 residues. This chain's CDR3 is CASSPTGTVHRPNTEAFF. CDR3 DNA sequence: TGTGCCAGCAGCCCAACCGGGACAGTCCACCGACCGAACACTGAAGCTTTCTTT.

The V and J genes are TRBV2 and TRBJ2-7; TRBD2 matches at 7 bases. CDR3 length: 18 residues. Germline V lookup: CDR1 SNHLY, CDR2 FYNNEI. V shed 0 bases and J 4 bases; nucleotides not matched to a gene: 15. CDR3 DNA: TGTGCCAGCAGTGAAGCCCAGATAAGCGGGAAAAAGCGGTACGAGCAGTACTTC. This codes for CASSEAQISGKKRYEQYF. Full variable domain (outside the CDR3, taken from reference TRBV2 and TRBJ2-7): EPEVTQTPSHQVTQMGQEVILRCVPISNHLYFYWYRQILGQKVEFLVSFYNNEISEKSEIFDDQFSVERPDGSNFTLKIRSTKLEDSAMYFCASSEAQISGKKRYEQYFGPGTRLTVT.

The V call is TRBV5-6, the J call TRBJ2-3; TRBD2 matches at 11 bases. The ends lost 2 bases at V and 5 bases at J; junction bases unmatched: 4. The CDR3 has 15 amino acids. The germline V gene has CDR1 SGHDT and CDR2 YYEEEE. The CDR3: CASSLELAGEDTQYF. The CDR3, as DNA: TGTGCCAGCAGCTTAGAACTAGCGGGAGAAGATACGCAGTATTTT. Together with reference TRBV5-6 and TRBJ2-3, the CDR3 gives the full variable domain: DAGVTQSPTHLIKTRGQQVTLRCSPKSGHDTVSWYQQALGQGPQFIFQYYEEEERQRGNFPDRFSGHQFPNYSSELNVNALLLGDSALYLCASSLELAGEDTQYFGPGTRLTVL.

The J gene is TRBJ2-7, the V gene TRBV4-2; 13 bases line up with TRBD2. The CDR3 contains 17 residues. CDR1 is LGHNA and CDR2 is YNFKEQ in the germline V gene. V dropped 2 bases and J dropped 5; count of bases not matched to a gene: 9. CDR3 residues: CASSQTTSGRGSHEQYF. For the CDR3, the DNA is TGTGCCAGCAGCCAAACTACTAGCGGGAGGGGGTCCCACGAGCAGTACTTC.

CDR3 bases: TGTGCCAGCAGTGTCGGGACAGGTGTCACCGGGGAGCTGTTTTTT. Protein sequence: CASSVGTGVTGELFF. The chain is built from TRBV28 and TRBJ2-2; TRBD1 agrees at 8 bases. V shed 5 bases and J 4 bases; nucleotides not matched to a gene: 6. The germline V gene has CDR1 MDHEN and CDR2 SYDVKM. The CDR3 length is 15 residues.

The rearrangement links TRBV4-3 to TRBJ2-5; D may be TRBD2 (6 bases). This CDR3 comprises 17 residues. Trimming cost V 1 base and J 7 bases, with 22 bases left between them. From germline, CDR1 is LGHNA and CDR2 YSLEER. The CDR3 loop reads CASSQAKGARQAGTQYF. The CDR3 region has the DNA TGCGCCAGCAGCCAAGCCAAGGGCGCGAGACAAGCGGGGACCCAGTACTTC.

The rearrangement links TRBV5-3 to TRBJ1-2; possible D gene TRBD1, 6 bases. TRBV5-3 is noted as an ORF with a role that remains uncertain. This CDR3 comprises 14 residues. Trimming took 4 bases from V and 3 from J, leaving 13 bases between them. The DNA of the CDR3 is TGTGCCAGAAGCCAATCCAGGGGTGACTATGGCTACACCTTC. Protein sequence: CARSQSRGDYGYTF.

This clone has a single count. Here the CDR3 DNA reads TGTGCCAGCAGCCTATGTATCAAACCTCAAGAGACCCAGTACTTC. It codes for CASSLCIKPQETQYF. V usage is TRBV7-6 and J usage is TRBJ2-5; D is uncertain. CDR3 size: 15 residues. Germline V gene sequence: CDR1 SGHVS, CDR2 FNYEAQ. Trimming stripped 5 bases from V and 2 bases from J, with 15 bases between. Based on the CDR3 plus reference TRBV7-6 and TRBJ2-5, the full variable domain is GAGVSQSPRYKVTKRGQDVALRCDPISGHVSLYWYRQALGQGPEFLTYFNYEAQQDKSGLPNDRFSAERPEGSISTLTIQRTEQRDSAMYRCASSLCIKPQETQYFGPGTRLLVL.

The chain has TRBV28 and TRBJ2-5; 9 nucleotides line up with TRBD1. V was clipped by 8 bases and J by 5 bases; unmatched bases: 12. The V gene's germline CDR1 is MDHEN and CDR2 SYDVKM. The CDR3 runs to 15 residues. This CDR3 reads CASPTRTGDVETQYF. The CDR3 DNA reads TGTGCCAGCCCTACAAGGACAGGGGATGTGGAGACCCAGTACTTC.

This clone has just one count. This chain links TRBV29-1 with TRBJ2-3, with 13 positions matching TRBD2. CDR1 and CDR2 from the germline V gene are SQVTM and ANQGSEA. V shed 2 bases, J shed 2 bases, and the junction held 22 bases outside the gene matches. CDR3 size: 22 residues. The chain's CDR3 is CSVESDNKGLAGLLRYTDTQYF. The CDR3, as DNA: TGCAGCGTTGAATCAGATAACAAGGGACTAGCGGGACTCCTACGGTACACAGATACGCAGTATTTT.

The chain is built from TRBV6-6 and TRBJ2-7, with a weak D call TRBD1 (5 bases). With 0 bases removed from V and 6 bases from J, the gap between germline ends came to 6 bases. CDR1 and CDR2 from the germline V gene are MNHNY and SVGAGI (reference sequence). The CDR3 has 12 amino acids. In DNA, the CDR3 is TGTGCCAGCAGTTACTCGGGGCCCGAGCAGTACTTC. Translating it yields CASSYSGPEQYF.

This clone showed up just a few times. The chain uses TRBV7-3 and TRBJ2-5; the D gene is possibly TRBD1 (5 bases). V dropped 5 bases and J dropped 2 bases, with 15 bases sitting between them. Looked up from germline, CDR1 is SGHTA and CDR2 is FQGTGA. The CDR3 covers 15 residues. CDR3 nucleotide sequence: TGTGCCAGCAGCCTCAGACCAGGGAAACAAGAGACCCAGTACTTC. Translation: CASSLRPGKQETQYF. Full variable domain (rest looked up from reference TRBV7-3 and TRBJ2-5): GAGVSQTPSNKVTEKGKYVELRCDPISGHTALYWYRQSLGQGPEFLIYFQGTGAADDSGLPNDRFFAVRPEGSVSTLKIQRTERGDSAVYLCASSLRPGKQETQYFGPGTRLLVL.

This clone was counted once. The V and J genes are TRBV25-1 and TRBJ2-7, with TRBD1 matching over 8 bases. CDR1 is MGHDK, CDR2 SYGVNS, per germline. The CDR3 extends over 16 amino acids. J lost 1 base, V lost 1 base, and 6 bases had no gene match. The CDR3 DNA reads as TGTGCCAGCAGTGAATCCCGGGACAGGTCGTCCTACGAGCAGTACTTC. It translates to CASSESRDRSSYEQYF.

The chain carries TRBV28 and TRBJ1-5; D is ambiguous. Trimming left V 6 bases short and J 1 base short, with 13 bases between. Germline CDR1 MDHEN, CDR2 SYDVKM. This CDR3 region has 15 residues. The chain's CDR3 is CASSPTVKSNQPQHF. As DNA, the CDR3 is TGTGCCAGCAGCCCCACAGTAAAGAGCAATCAGCCCCAGCATTTT. Complete variable domain (other parts from reference TRBV28 and TRBJ1-5): DVKVTQSSRYLVKRTGEKVFLECVQDMDHENMFWYRQDPGLGLRLIYFSYDVKMKEKGDIPEGYSVSREKKERFSLILESASTNQTSMYLCASSPTVKSNQPQHFGDGTRLSIL.

This chain links TRBV4-3 with TRBJ2-7, with TRBD1 matching over 8 bases. The V gene end was trimmed by 0 bases and the J gene end by 4 bases; junction bases not matched to a gene: 8. Germline values: CDR1 LGHNA, CDR2 YSLEER. This CDR3 is built from 16 residues. The CDR3 is CASSQDAQGEYYEQYF. The CDR3 DNA reads as TGCGCCAGCAGCCAAGACGCACAGGGGGAGTATTACGAGCAGTACTTC.

The chain uses TRBV15 and TRBJ2-3; 9 bases are shared with TRBD2. CDR3 length equals 15 residues. The germline gives CDR1 LNHNV, CDR2 YYDKDF (reference sequence). V was clipped by 8 bases and J by 0 bases; unmatched bases: 6. The CDR3 nucleotides read TGTGCCACCGACCTAGCGGGGAATAGCACAGATACGCAGTATTTT. Protein: CATDLAGNSTDTQYF.

The chain combines TRBV5-6 with TRBJ2-1; 9 positions agree with TRBD2. CDR3 size: 18 residues. Germline V gene data show CDR1 as SGHDT and CDR2 as YYEEEE. V lost 0 bases, J lost 8 bases, and 15 bases stayed unmatched. The CDR3 DNA follows: TGTGCCAGCAGCTTGGGAGGGAGCGGGACTAGCCCTAGGGATGAGCAGTTCTTC. Protein product: CASSLGGSGTSPRDEQFF.

This rearrangement joins TRBV19 to TRBJ2-2; a possible D gene is TRBD2 (5 bases). Trimming removed 5 bases at V and 7 bases at J, with 17 bases between. The CDR3 consists of 15 residues. Looked up from germline, CDR1 is LNHDA and CDR2 is SQIVND (reference sequence). CDR3 residues: CASSDLATRGGELFF. CDR3 coding DNA: TGTGCCAGTAGTGATTTAGCGACCCGAGGCGGGGAGCTGTTTTTT.

This rearrangement joins TRBV28 to TRBJ2-7; tentative D call: TRBD1 (6 bases). V lost 6 bases to trimming and J lost 3 bases, with 18 bases between them. The CDR3 loop spans 15 amino acids. CDR1 is MDHEN and CDR2 is SYDVKM in the germline V gene. The DNA for the CDR3 is TGTGCCAGCAGCCAGGGGATGGACAATCGCTACGAGCAGTACTTC. Residues: CASSQGMDNRYEQYF. Filled out from reference TRBV28 and TRBJ2-7, the complete variable domain reads DVKVTQSSRYLVKRTGEKVFLECVQDMDHENMFWYRQDPGLGLRLIYFSYDVKMKEKGDIPEGYSVSREKKERFSLILESASTNQTSMYLCASSQGMDNRYEQYFGPGTRLTVT.

The chain couples TRBV28 to TRBJ2-7, with TRBD2 identical over 12 bases. CDR3 length: 15 amino acids. Germline V gives CDR1 MDHEN, CDR2 SYDVKM. With 3 bases clipped from V and 6 bases from J, the junction kept 6 bases outside the gene matches. In DNA, the CDR3 is TGTGCCAGCAGTTTCCTGACTAGCGGGAGCCCCGAGCAGTACTTC. Its translation: CASSFLTSGSPEQYF.

The rearrangement links TRBV5-4 to TRBJ2-3; 13 nucleotides line up with TRBD2. The germline gives CDR1 SGHNT, CDR2 YYREEE (reference sequence). There are 18 residues in the CDR3. The V segment lost 3 bases and the J segment 1 base; nucleotides outside the gene matches: 8. The CDR3 coding sequence is TGTGCCAGCAGCTGGGCCGGACTAGCGGGAGACCGCACAGATACGCAGTATTTT. Protein: CASSWAGLAGDRTDTQYF.